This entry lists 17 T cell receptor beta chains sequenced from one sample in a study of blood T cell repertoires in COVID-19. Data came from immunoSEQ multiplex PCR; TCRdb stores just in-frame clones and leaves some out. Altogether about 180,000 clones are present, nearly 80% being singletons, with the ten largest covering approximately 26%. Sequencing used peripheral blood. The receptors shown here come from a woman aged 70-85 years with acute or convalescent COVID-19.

The CDR3 region has the DNA TGTGCCTGGAGCCTAGGGACAGGGACTGAAAAACTGTTTTTT. It encodes CAWSLGTGTEKLFF. The chain is built from TRBV30 and TRBJ1-4; 9 nucleotides agree with TRBD1. Trimming at V came to 3 bases and at J to 7 bases, leaving 6 bases not matched to a gene. CDR1 is GTSNPN and CDR2 is SVGIG in the germline V gene (reference sequence). This CDR3 is built from 14 residues.

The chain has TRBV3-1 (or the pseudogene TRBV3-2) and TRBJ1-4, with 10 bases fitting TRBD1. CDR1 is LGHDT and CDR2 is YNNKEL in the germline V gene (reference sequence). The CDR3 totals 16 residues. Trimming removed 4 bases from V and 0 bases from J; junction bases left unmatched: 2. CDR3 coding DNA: TGTGCCAGCAGCCGACAGGGGGCCTCAACTAATGAAAAACTGTTTTTT. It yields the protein CASSRQGASTNEKLFF.

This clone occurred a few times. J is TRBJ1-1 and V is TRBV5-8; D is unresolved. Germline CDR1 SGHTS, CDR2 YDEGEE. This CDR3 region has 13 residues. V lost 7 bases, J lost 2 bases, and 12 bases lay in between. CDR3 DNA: TGTGCCAGCTGGAGAAGGACTAACACTGAAGCTTTCTTT. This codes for CASWRRTNTEAFF.

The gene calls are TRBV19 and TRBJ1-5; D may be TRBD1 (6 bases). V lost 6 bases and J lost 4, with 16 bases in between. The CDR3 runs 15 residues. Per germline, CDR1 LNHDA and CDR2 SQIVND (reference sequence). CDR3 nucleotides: TGTGCCAGTAGCCTAGCCCGGGACAATAATCAGCCCCAGCATTTT. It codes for CASSLARDNNQPQHF.

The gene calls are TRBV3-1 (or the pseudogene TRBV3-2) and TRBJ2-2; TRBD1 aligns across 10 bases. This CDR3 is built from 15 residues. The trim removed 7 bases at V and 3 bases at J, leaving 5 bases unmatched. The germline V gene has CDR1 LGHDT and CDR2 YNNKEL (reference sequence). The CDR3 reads CASTQDRGDTGELFF. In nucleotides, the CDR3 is TGTGCCAGCACCCAGGACAGGGGGGACACCGGGGAGCTGTTTTTT.

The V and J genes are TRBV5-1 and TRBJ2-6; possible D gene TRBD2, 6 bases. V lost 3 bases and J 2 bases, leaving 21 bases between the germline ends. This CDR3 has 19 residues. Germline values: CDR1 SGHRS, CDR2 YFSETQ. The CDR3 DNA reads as TGCGCCAGCAGCTCCGGTAGGCGGGGAGGATTTACTGGGGCCAACGTCCTGACTTTC. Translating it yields CASSSGRRGGFTGANVLTF. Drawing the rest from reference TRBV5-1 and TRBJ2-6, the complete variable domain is KAGVTQTPRYLIKTRGQQVTLSCSPISGHRSVSWYQQTPGQGLQFLFEYFSETQRNKGNFPGRFSGRQFSNSRSEMNVSTLELGDSALYLCASSSGRRGGFTGANVLTFGAGSRLTVL.

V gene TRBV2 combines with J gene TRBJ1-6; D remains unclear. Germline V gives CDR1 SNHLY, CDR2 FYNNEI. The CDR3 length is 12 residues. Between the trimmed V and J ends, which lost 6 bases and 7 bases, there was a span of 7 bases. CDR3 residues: CASRTENSPLHF. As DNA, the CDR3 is TGTGCCAGCAGAACAGAGAATTCACCCCTCCACTTT.

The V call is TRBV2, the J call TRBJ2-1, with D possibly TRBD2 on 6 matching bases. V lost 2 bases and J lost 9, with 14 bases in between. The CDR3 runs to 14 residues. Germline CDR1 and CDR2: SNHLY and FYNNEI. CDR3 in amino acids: CASSERVNGGEQFF. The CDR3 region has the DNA TGTGCCAGCAGTGAACGGGTCAACGGGGGTGAGCAGTTCTTC.

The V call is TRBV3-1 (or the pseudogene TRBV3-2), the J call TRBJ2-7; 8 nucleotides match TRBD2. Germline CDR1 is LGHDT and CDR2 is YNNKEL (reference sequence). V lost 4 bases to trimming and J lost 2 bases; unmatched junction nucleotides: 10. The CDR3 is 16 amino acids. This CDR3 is CASSPGGTIQTYEQYF. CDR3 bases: TGTGCCAGCAGCCCGGGGGGGACTATACAGACCTACGAGCAGTACTTC.

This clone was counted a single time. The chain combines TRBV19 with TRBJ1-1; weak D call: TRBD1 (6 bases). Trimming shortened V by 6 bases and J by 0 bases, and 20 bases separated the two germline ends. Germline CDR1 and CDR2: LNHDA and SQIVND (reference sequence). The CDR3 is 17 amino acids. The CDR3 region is CASSRAPVTGMNTEAFF. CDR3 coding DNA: TGTGCCAGTAGCCGCGCGCCCGTAACAGGGATGAACACTGAAGCTTTCTTT.

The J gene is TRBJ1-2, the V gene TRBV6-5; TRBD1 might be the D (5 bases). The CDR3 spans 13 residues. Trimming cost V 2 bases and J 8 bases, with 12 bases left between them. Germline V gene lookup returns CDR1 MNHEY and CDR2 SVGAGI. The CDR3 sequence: CASSYDRQTGYTF. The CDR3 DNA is TGTGCCAGCAGTTACGACAGACAGACCGGCTACACCTTC.

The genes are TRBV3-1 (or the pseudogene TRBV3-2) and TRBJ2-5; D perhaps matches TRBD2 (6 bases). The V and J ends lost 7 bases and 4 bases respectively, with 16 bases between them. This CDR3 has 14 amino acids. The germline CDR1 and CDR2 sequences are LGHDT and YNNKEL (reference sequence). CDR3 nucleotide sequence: TGTGCCAGCACCCTATCCCGGGGAGGAGAGACCCAGTACTTC. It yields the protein CASTLSRGGETQYF.

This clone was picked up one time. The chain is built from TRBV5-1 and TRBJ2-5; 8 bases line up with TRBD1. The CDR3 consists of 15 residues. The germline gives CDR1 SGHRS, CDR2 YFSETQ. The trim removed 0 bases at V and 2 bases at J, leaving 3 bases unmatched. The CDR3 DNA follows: TGCGCCAGCAGCTTGGGTGGACAGGGTCAAGAGACCCAGTACTTC. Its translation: CASSLGGQGQETQYF.

In DNA form, the CDR3 reads TGTGCCAGTAGTCCCCCGGACCGGGACAGGGGGATGAATCAGCCCCAGCATTTT. It codes for CASSPPDRDRGMNQPQHF. The chain recombines TRBV19 with TRBJ1-5, with 11 bases fitting TRBD1. This CDR3 spans 18 amino acids. From germline, CDR1 is LNHDA and CDR2 SQIVND (reference sequence). V was clipped by 5 bases and J by 4 bases; unmatched bases: 13.

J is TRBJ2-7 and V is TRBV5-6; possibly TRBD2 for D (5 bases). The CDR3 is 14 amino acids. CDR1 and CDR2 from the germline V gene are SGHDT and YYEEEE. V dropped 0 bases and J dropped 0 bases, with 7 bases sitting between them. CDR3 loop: CASSLVSASYEQYF. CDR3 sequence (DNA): TGTGCCAGCAGCTTGGTTAGCGCCTCCTACGAGCAGTACTTC.

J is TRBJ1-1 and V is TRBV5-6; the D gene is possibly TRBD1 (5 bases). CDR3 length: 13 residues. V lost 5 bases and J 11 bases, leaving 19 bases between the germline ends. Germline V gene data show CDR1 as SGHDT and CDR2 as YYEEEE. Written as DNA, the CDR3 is TGTGCCAGCAGAACCGGGACGGCGGGAGGGGCTTTCTTT. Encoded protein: CASRTGTAGGAFF.

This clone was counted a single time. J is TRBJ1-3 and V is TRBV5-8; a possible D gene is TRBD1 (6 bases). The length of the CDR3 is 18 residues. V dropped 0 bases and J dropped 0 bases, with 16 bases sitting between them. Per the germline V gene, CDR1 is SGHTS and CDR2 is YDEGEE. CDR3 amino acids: CASSLVTGHRFSGNTIYF. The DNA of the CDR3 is TGTGCCAGCAGCTTGGTGACGGGACACCGGTTCTCTGGAAACACCATATATTTT.